What follows are 25 T cell receptor beta chains derived from one specimen sequenced in a study of blood T cell repertoires in COVID-19. Sequencing was performed with immunoSEQ multiplex PCR; in TCRdb, only in-frame clones are kept and a portion is missing. The table records about 400,000 clones, about 89% of them present only once. The sequencing input was peripheral blood. The receptors derive from a man aged 35-49 years with acute or convalescent COVID-19.

The rearrangement uses TRBV30 and TRBJ1-2, with TRBD1 matching over 9 bases. The germline CDR1 and CDR2 sequences are GTSNPN and SVGIG (reference sequence). The CDR3 is 16 residues long. The ends lost 7 bases at V and 10 bases at J; junction bases unmatched: 22. The CDR3 DNA follows: TGTGCCTTTTCCCTTCGTCCCGGGACAGGGAACTTCGACTACACCTTC. It encodes CAFSLRPGTGNFDYTF.

The table lists this clone with a few counts. This chain uses TRBV19 with TRBJ2-3, with TRBD2 matching 8 bases. Unmatched junction bases numbered 6, after V lost 0 bases and J lost 4 bases. Germline V gene data show CDR1 as LNHDA and CDR2 as SQIVND (reference sequence). The CDR3 is made up of 16 amino acids. CDR3 amino acids: CASSIEAGAGPDTQYF. The DNA of the CDR3 is TGTGCCAGTAGTATAGAAGCGGGAGCGGGCCCAGATACGCAGTATTTT.

V usage is TRBV5-1 and J usage is TRBJ1-2, with D uncertain. With 4 bases removed from V and 5 bases from J, the gap between germline ends came to 12 bases. This CDR3 is 13 amino acids long. Germline values: CDR1 SGHRS, CDR2 YFSETQ. The CDR3 region is CASSEIQAYGYTF. CDR3 sequence (DNA): TGCGCCAGCAGCGAGATTCAGGCTTATGGCTACACCTTC.

The CDR3 is CASSLSSEGDGYTF. Here the CDR3 DNA reads TGTGCCAGCAGCTTATCTTCAGAGGGGGATGGCTACACCTTC. J is TRBJ1-2 and V is TRBV7-9, with a possible D match to TRBD1 (6 bases). This CDR3 is 14 amino acids long. The germline gives CDR1 SEHNR, CDR2 FQNEAQ (reference sequence). V was cut by 2 bases and J by 6 bases, with 13 bases left in between.

V is TRBV7-9 and J is TRBJ2-1; D not resolved. The germline V gene encodes CDR1 SEHNR and CDR2 FQNEAQ (reference sequence). CDR3 length: 15 amino acids. Deletions cut 5 bases from V and 8 bases from J, with 19 bases between. CDR3: CASSQGPPRRDEQFF. CDR3 nucleotides: TGTGCCAGCAGCCAAGGCCCTCCTCGCCGGGATGAGCAGTTCTTC.

V gene TRBV27 combines with J gene TRBJ1-2, with D uncertain. From germline, CDR1 is MNHEY and CDR2 SMNVEV (reference sequence). This CDR3 has 15 amino acids. V lost 6 bases to trimming and J lost 1 base, with 15 bases between them. CDR3 amino acids: CASSVRGGYNYGYTF. CDR3 nucleotide sequence: TGTGCCAGCAGCGTCCGGGGAGGGTATAACTATGGCTACACCTTC.

The chain couples TRBV28 to TRBJ1-1; 9 bases align to TRBD1. The ends lost 1 base at V and 3 bases at J; junction bases unmatched: 3. Germline CDR1 is MDHEN and CDR2 is SYDVKM. This CDR3 contains 15 residues. The CDR3, as DNA: TGTGCCAGCAGTTTATCTACAGGGGGCTACACTGAAGCTTTCTTT. Translation gives CASSLSTGGYTEAFF. Based on the CDR3 plus reference TRBV28 and TRBJ1-1, the full variable domain is DVKVTQSSRYLVKRTGEKVFLECVQDMDHENMFWYRQDPGLGLRLIYFSYDVKMKEKGDIPEGYSVSREKKERFSLILESASTNQTSMYLCASSLSTGGYTEAFFGQGTRLTVV.

This clone was seen only once. V usage is TRBV19 and J usage is TRBJ1-4; 9 nucleotides line up with TRBD1. J was trimmed by 4 bases and V by 4 bases; bases with no gene match: 4. Per the germline V gene, CDR1 is LNHDA and CDR2 is SQIVND (reference sequence). This CDR3 contains 15 residues. The CDR3 DNA follows: TGTGCCAGTAGTAGGTCGGACAGGGGTAATGAAAAACTGTTTTTT. It specifies CASSRSDRGNEKLFF.

The chain has TRBV4-1 and TRBJ1-1; possibly TRBD1 for D (6 bases). In germline, CDR1 is MGHRA, CDR2 YSYEKL. This CDR3 is built from 14 residues. V gave up 5 bases and J gave up 5 bases, with 15 bases separating them. The CDR3, as DNA: TGCGCCAGCAGCAACAGGGTTGTAGGGACTGAAGCTTTCTTT. Translating it yields CASSNRVVGTEAFF.

This clone occurred once. The chain uses TRBV6-5 and TRBJ1-2; D is undetermined. The CDR3 extends over 12 amino acids. Trimming removed 5 bases at V and 4 bases at J, with 8 bases between. Per the germline V gene, CDR1 is MNHEY and CDR2 is SVGAGI. The CDR3 DNA follows: TGTGCCAGCAGTAAACCGGGCTATGGCTACACCTTC. This translates into CASSKPGYGYTF.

Points on this clone: Sequence at one end of the junction differs from germline and may be a read error. This sample includes further DNA sequences coding for the same CDR3. The chain combines TRBV19 with TRBJ2-7; TRBD2 matches at 11 bases. The CDR3 has 14 amino acids. Germline values: CDR1 LNHDA, CDR2 SQIVND (reference sequence). The CDR3 DNA sequence: TGTGCCAGGGAACTAGCGGGGGAACCCTACGAGCAGTACTTT. It is translated as CARELAGEPYEQYF.

This chain uses TRBV15 with TRBJ2-7; 9 positions match TRBD1. CDR3 length equals 13 residues. CDR1 is LNHNV and CDR2 is YYDKDF in the germline V gene (reference sequence). With 5 bases clipped from V and 7 bases from J, the junction kept 6 bases outside the gene matches. The DNA for the CDR3 is TGTGCCACCAGCTGGACAGGGGTGGGGGAGCAGTACTTC. Amino acids: CATSWTGVGEQYF. Using reference TRBV15 and TRBJ2-7 for the parts outside the CDR3, the full variable domain is DAMVIQNPRYQVTQFGKPVTLSCSQTLNHNVMYWYQQKSSQAPKLLFHYYDKDFNNEADTPDNFQSRRPNTSFCFLDIRSPGLGDTAMYLCATSWTGVGEQYFGPGTRLTVT.

The chain joins TRBV29-1 to TRBJ1-4; weak D call: TRBD1 (6 bases). Germline assignment: CDR1 SQVTM and CDR2 ANQGSEA. CDR3 size: 11 residues. V was pared by 6 bases and J by 12 bases, with 14 bases between. The CDR3 region has the DNA TGCAGCGTGGAAACAGGGTCGGAACTGTTTTTT. As protein: CSVETGSELFF.

The chain uses TRBV7-9 and TRBJ1-1; 7 positions agree with TRBD1. CDR1 and CDR2 from the germline V gene are SEHNR and FQNEAQ (reference sequence). The CDR3 is 16 amino acids. Germline trimming cut 5 bases from V and 0 bases from J; bases unmatched to any gene: 9. This CDR3 is CASSHRRQGMNTEAFF. CDR3 coding DNA: TGTGCCAGCAGCCACCGTCGACAGGGTATGAACACTGAAGCTTTCTTT.

This rearrangement joins TRBV19 to TRBJ2-1; 13 bases map to TRBD2. The germline V gene has CDR1 LNHDA and CDR2 SQIVND (reference sequence). The CDR3 contains 13 residues. V shed 6 bases and J 12 bases; nucleotides not matched to a gene: 5. This CDR3 is CASSPLAGGSQFF. The CDR3 bases are TGTGCCAGTAGCCCACTAGCGGGAGGGTCGCAGTTCTTC.

This clone was observed a single time. The chain uses TRBV19 and TRBJ1-6, with D unresolved. Germline-derived CDR1 and CDR2 are LNHDA and SQIVND (reference sequence). The CDR3 runs to 16 residues. Trimming left V 2 bases short and J 6 bases short, with 14 bases between. CDR3 in amino acids: CASSIQSGVTNSPLHF. As DNA, the CDR3 is TGTGCCAGTAGTATACAATCAGGCGTGACTAATTCACCCCTCCACTTT.

The DNA of the CDR3 is TGTGCCTGGAGTGTGGGGACAGGAGGGGAGACCCAGTACTTC. It codes for CAWSVGTGGETQYF. The chain is built from TRBV30 and TRBJ2-5, with 8 nucleotides matching TRBD1. J lost 5 bases, V lost 0 bases, and 5 bases had no gene match. The germline V gene encodes CDR1 GTSNPN and CDR2 SVGIG (reference sequence). The CDR3 runs to 14 residues.

The chain carries TRBV27 and TRBJ1-2; no clear D. Trimming shortened V by 5 bases and J by 8 bases, and 12 bases separated the two germline ends. The CDR3 consists of 12 residues. Germline values: CDR1 MNHEY, CDR2 SMNVEV (reference sequence). This chain's CDR3 is CASSKDRGGYTF. The CDR3 DNA is TGTGCCAGCAGTAAAGACCGAGGCGGCTACACCTTC.

The chain carries TRBV28 and TRBJ2-5, with D hard to call. The ends were cut back, 6 bases at V and 5 bases at J, with 7 bases in the middle. The germline V gene encodes CDR1 MDHEN and CDR2 SYDVKM. The CDR3 has 11 residues. The CDR3 DNA sequence: TGTGCCAGCAGCCCTAGGGAGACCCAGTACTTC. The encoded protein is CASSPRETQYF.

The rearrangement joins TRBV28 to TRBJ1-5; weak D call: TRBD1 (5 bases). The CDR3 consists of 12 residues. CDR1 is MDHEN and CDR2 is SYDVKM in the germline V gene. The V gene lost 8 bases and the J gene lost 6 bases, with 11 bases spanning the gap. The CDR3 nucleotides read TGTGCCAGCGGGGGGAACGGTCAGCCCCAGCATTTT. Its protein is CASGGNGQPQHF.

The V and J genes are TRBV3-1 (or the pseudogene TRBV3-2) and TRBJ1-3; D ambiguous. From germline, CDR1 is LGHDT and CDR2 YNNKEL (reference sequence). This CDR3 is 15 amino acids long. Between the trimmed V and J ends, which lost 3 bases and 0 bases, there was a span of 9 bases. CDR3 bases: TGTGCCAGCAGCCATGAACCAGGCTCTGGAAACACCATATATTTT. It encodes CASSHEPGSGNTIYF.

The V call is TRBV18, the J call TRBJ1-5; TRBD1 is a possible D gene (6 bases). The CDR3 runs 16 residues. CDR1 KGHSH and CDR2 LQKENI come from the germline V gene. V was cut by 3 bases and J by 3 bases, with 15 bases left in between. CDR3 in DNA: TGTGCCAGCTCACCTGGACAGACGATAAACAATCAGCCCCAGCATTTT. Translating it yields CASSPGQTINNQPQHF. Looking up the rest from reference TRBV18 and TRBJ1-5 gives the full variable domain: NAGVMQNPRHLVRRRGQEARLRCSPMKGHSHVYWYRQLPEEGLKFMVYLQKENIIDESGMPKERFSAEFPKEGPSILRIQQVVRGDSAAYFCASSPGQTINNQPQHFGDGTRLSIL.

Details on this clone: This same CDR3 is encoded by further DNA sequences in the sample. The rearrangement joins TRBV19 to TRBJ2-7; 13 nucleotides line up with TRBD2. Germline V gene lookup returns CDR1 LNHDA and CDR2 SQIVND (reference sequence). V was pared by 6 bases and J by 3 bases, with 2 bases of the junction left unmatched. The CDR3 loop spans 14 amino acids. CDR3 in DNA: TGTGCCAGTAGCTGGACTAGCGGGAGCTACGAGCAGTACTTC. Its protein product is CASSWTSGSYEQYF.

In regard to this clone: Distinct nucleotide sequences in the sample also encode this CDR3. This chain connects TRBV9 to TRBJ1-1, with D maybe TRBD1 (5 bases). This CDR3 comprises 14 residues. In germline, CDR1 is SGDLS, CDR2 YYNGEE. V gave up 0 bases and J gave up 0 bases, with 6 bases separating them. CDR3 nucleotide sequence: TGTGCCAGCAGCGTAGAGGGGCTGAACACTGAAGCTTTCTTT. This codes for CASSVEGLNTEAFF. Together with reference TRBV9 and TRBJ1-1, the CDR3 gives the full variable domain: DSGVTQTPKHLITATGQRVTLRCSPRSGDLSVYWYQQSLDQGLQFLIQYYNGEERAKGNILERFSAQQFPDLHSELNLSSLELGDSALYFCASSVEGLNTEAFFGQGTRLTVV.

The J gene is TRBJ1-6, the V gene TRBV28; a possible D gene is TRBD1 (6 bases). Germline V gives CDR1 MDHEN, CDR2 SYDVKM. The CDR3 consists of 16 residues. The V end lost 3 bases, the J end lost 0 bases, and 9 bases lay between the germline ends. CDR3 DNA: TGTGCCAGCAGTTTTGGCAGGGGCTCCTATAATTCACCCCTCCACTTT. Residues: CASSFGRGSYNSPLHF.